Listed here are 23 T cell receptor beta chains from one sample, sequenced in a study of neoadjuvant anti-PD-1 for oral cavity cancer (dated by TCRdb to about 2021). Per the publication, the time point label means: after neoadjuvant nivolumab, at surgical resection. To prepare the library, the immunoSEQ multiplex PCR assay was applied. TCRdb carries this immuneACCESS record with in-frame sequences only. Its versions omit some clonotypes, under half of them owing to an unresolved V gene in the studies checked, with the rest unexplained. A total of over 60,000 clones appear in this sample, 86% of them only once. The ten top clones hold 2.5% to 3% of the sample. Specimen: PBMCs, collected after nivolumab (anti-PD-1) treatment. The receptors derive from a person aged 40-85 years with oral cavity squamous cell carcinoma.

The chain recombines TRBV6-1 with TRBJ1-2; no firm D call. The germline V gene has CDR1 MNHNS and CDR2 SASEGT. V was pared by 8 bases and J by 8 bases, with 24 bases between. The CDR3 sequence is 15 residues long. This chain's CDR3 is CASLGWKQHSRGYTF. CDR3 in DNA: TGTGCCAGCCTAGGCTGGAAACAACATAGTAGGGGCTACACCTTC.

CDR3 sequence: CASSLEGFTYNEQFF. In DNA form, the CDR3 reads TGCGCCAGCAGCCTAGAAGGTTTCACCTACAATGAGCAGTTCTTC. The chain carries TRBV5-1 and TRBJ2-1, with D uncertain. CDR3 length: 15 amino acids. CDR1 is SGHRS, CDR2 YFSETQ, per germline. The V gene lost 4 bases and the J gene lost 2 bases, with 13 bases spanning the gap.

This clone was seen once. V usage is TRBV9 and J usage is TRBJ1-3; 7 bases are a match to TRBD1. In germline, CDR1 is SGDLS, CDR2 YYNGEE. The junction had 6 bases not matched to a gene; V was cut back by 0 bases and J by 0 bases. CDR3 length: 17 residues. The CDR3 region has the DNA TGTGCCAGCAGCGTAGCTTCGGGACAGACCTCTGGAAACACCATATATTTT. Translating gives CASSVASGQTSGNTIYF.

The chain recombines TRBV7-3 with TRBJ2-1, with a tentative D call TRBD1 (6 bases). Trimming took off 5 bases at V and 8 bases at J, with 16 bases between the two ends. This CDR3 is 14 amino acids long. CDR1 is SGHTA, CDR2 FQGTGA, per germline. CDR3 region: CASSLTGLVDEQFF. DNA of the CDR3: TGTGCCAGCAGCCTTACAGGGCTTGTCGATGAGCAGTTCTTC. The variable domain in full, with the rest retrieved from reference TRBV7-3 and TRBJ2-1, is GAGVSQTPSNKVTEKGKYVELRCDPISGHTALYWYRQSLGQGPEFLIYFQGTGAADDSGLPNDRFFAVRPEGSVSTLKIQRTERGDSAVYLCASSLTGLVDEQFFGPGTRLTVL.

The genes are TRBV28 and TRBJ2-1; D might be TRBD2 (5 bases). CDR1 is MDHEN and CDR2 is SYDVKM in the germline V gene. The CDR3 contains 14 residues. V was shortened by 3 bases and J by 7 bases, with 13 bases between the two germline ends. CDR3 protein: CASSFGIATNEQFF. CDR3 sequence (DNA): TGTGCCAGCAGTTTCGGGATAGCGACGAATGAGCAGTTCTTC.

The chain carries TRBV5-1 and TRBJ2-2; maybe TRBD1 (6 bases). V was pared by 3 bases and J by 4 bases, with 16 bases between. This CDR3 comprises 16 residues. From germline, CDR1 is SGHRS and CDR2 YFSETQ. As DNA, the CDR3 is TGCGCCAGCAGCTCCGGATGGGACACGAGCACCGGGGAGCTGTTTTTT. Amino acid sequence: CASSSGWDTSTGELFF.

The chain joins TRBV5-1 to TRBJ2-7, with D uncertain. The germline CDR1 and CDR2 sequences are SGHRS and YFSETQ. CDR3 length: 14 amino acids. Trimming cost V 0 bases and J 6 bases, with 13 bases left between them. In nucleotides, the CDR3 is TGCGCCAGCAGCTTGGCCGGCAGGTTGGGCGAGCAGTACTTC. It is translated as CASSLAGRLGEQYF. Supplemented by reference TRBV5-1 and TRBJ2-7, the full variable domain reads KAGVTQTPRYLIKTRGQQVTLSCSPISGHRSVSWYQQTPGQGLQFLFEYFSETQRNKGNFPGRFSGRQFSNSRSEMNVSTLELGDSALYLCASSLAGRLGEQYFGPGTRLTVT.

CDR3: CASSLTSGRAQETQYF. The CDR3 DNA follows: TGTGCCAGCAGCTTGACTAGCGGGAGGGCCCAAGAGACCCAGTACTTC. The rearrangement joins TRBV11-2 to TRBJ2-5; 14 bases map to TRBD2. From germline, CDR1 is SGHAT and CDR2 FQNNGV. The CDR3 spans 16 residues. Losses at the gene ends were 3 bases for V and 1 base for J; bases not matched to a gene: 1.

This clone was seen a few times. This specimen includes other DNA sequences encoding the same CDR3. The rearrangement links TRBV19 to TRBJ1-1, with TRBD1 as a possible D gene (6 bases). Trimming stripped 3 bases from V and 1 base from J, with 9 bases between. The CDR3 covers 14 residues. Germline loops: CDR1 LNHDA, CDR2 SQIVND (reference sequence). The CDR3 reads CASSISGANTEAFF. CDR3 coding DNA: TGTGCCAGTAGTATTTCAGGGGCGAACACTGAAGCTTTCTTT.

The chain joins TRBV19 to TRBJ1-1, with TRBD1 matching over 8 bases. The CDR3 totals 15 residues. Germline V gene lookup returns CDR1 LNHDA and CDR2 SQIVND (reference sequence). The V gene end was trimmed by 1 base and the J gene end by 8 bases; junction bases not matched to a gene: 9. The CDR3 nucleotides read TGTGCCAGTAGTATAGGCCCCGGGACAGGCCCCGAAGCTTTCTTT. Translation: CASSIGPGTGPEAFF.

The J gene is TRBJ2-7, the V gene TRBV6-5, with 7 nucleotides matching TRBD2. The germline V gene encodes CDR1 MNHEY and CDR2 SVGAGI. The CDR3 is 13 residues long. V lost 2 bases, J lost 7 bases, and 5 bases stayed unmatched. This CDR3 reads CASSYPGGGEQYF. The CDR3 region has the DNA TGTGCCAGCAGTTACCCGGGCGGGGGAGAGCAGTACTTC.

The rearrangement uses TRBV30 and TRBJ2-5; possibly TRBD2 for D (5 bases). The CDR3 is made up of 14 amino acids. The germline V and J ends were trimmed by 7 bases and 2 bases, with 17 bases remaining between them. The germline gives CDR1 GTSNPN, CDR2 SVGIG (reference sequence). CDR3 region: CASYPGEGQETQYF. The DNA for the CDR3 is TGTGCCTCCTACCCCGGAGAGGGACAAGAGACCCAGTACTTC. Together with reference TRBV30 and TRBJ2-5, the CDR3 gives the full variable domain: SQTIHQWPATLVQPVGSPLSLECTVEGTSNPNLYWYRQAAGRGLQLLFYSVGIGQISSEVPQNLSASRPQDRQFILSSKKLLLSDSGFYLCASYPGEGQETQYFGPGTRLLVL.

In this sample, this clone turned up a few times. This chain links TRBV6-5 with TRBJ2-3; TRBD2 matches at 10 bases. This CDR3 contains 15 residues. The ends lost 6 bases at V and 8 bases at J; junction bases unmatched: 11. CDR1 is MNHEY and CDR2 is SVGAGI in the germline V gene. The CDR3 loop reads CASSTSGRADGTQYF. The CDR3 nucleotides are TGTGCCAGCAGCACAAGCGGGAGGGCCGACGGTACGCAGTATTTT.

A remark on this clone: Other DNA sequences in this specimen translate into the identical CDR3. The CDR3 DNA reads as TGTGCCAGCAGTAGCAGGGTGTCGTACAATGAGCAGTTCTTC. The encoded protein is CASSSRVSYNEQFF. This chain links TRBV11-2 with TRBJ2-1; tentative D call: TRBD1 (5 bases). Germline V gene data show CDR1 as SGHAT and CDR2 as FQNNGV. The CDR3 consists of 14 residues. Trimming left V 6 bases short and J 4 bases short, with 13 bases between.

This chain joins TRBV7-9 and TRBJ2-2, with 8 bases matching TRBD2. Germline CDR1 reads SEHNR; CDR2 reads FQNEAQ (reference sequence). After removal of 0 bases from V and 4 bases from J, the junction contained 4 bases not matched to a gene. This CDR3 has 16 amino acids. The CDR3 nucleotides read TGTGCCAGCAGCTTAGCGGGCGGGGGGATCACCGGGGAGCTGTTTTTT. Amino acids: CASSLAGGGITGELFF.

The chain recombines TRBV11-2 with TRBJ2-3; D is undetermined. The CDR3 is made up of 12 amino acids. The germline V gene encodes CDR1 SGHAT and CDR2 FQNNGV. V was pared by 8 bases and J by 0 bases, with 6 bases between. CDR3 in amino acids: CASSSSTDTQYF. The CDR3 nucleotides are TGTGCCAGCTCCTCTAGCACAGATACGCAGTATTTT.

V usage is TRBV30 and J usage is TRBJ2-6; D not resolved. From germline, CDR1 is GTSNPN and CDR2 SVGIG (reference sequence). This CDR3 is 14 amino acids long. V was pared by 2 bases and J by 0 bases, with 5 bases between. CDR3 amino acids: CAWSKGSGANVLTF. For the CDR3, the DNA is TGTGCCTGGAGTAAGGGCTCTGGGGCCAACGTCCTGACTTTC. The complete variable domain, with remaining parts taken from reference TRBV30 and TRBJ2-6, reads SQTIHQWPATLVQPVGSPLSLECTVEGTSNPNLYWYRQAAGRGLQLLFYSVGIGQISSEVPQNLSASRPQDRQFILSSKKLLLSDSGFYLCAWSKGSGANVLTFGAGSRLTVL.

The chain has TRBV4-1 and TRBJ1-1, with a possible D match to TRBD1 (5 bases). This CDR3 has 14 residues. V dropped 2 bases and J dropped 4 bases, with 11 bases sitting between them. Germline V gene lookup returns CDR1 MGHRA and CDR2 YSYEKL. The CDR3 region is CASSQWQGSTEAFF. DNA of the CDR3: TGCGCCAGCAGCCAATGGCAGGGTAGCACTGAAGCTTTCTTT.

The chain is built from TRBV11-2 and TRBJ2-5, with a possible D match to TRBD1 (6 bases). Germline-derived CDR1 and CDR2 are SGHAT and FQNNGV. Trimming removed 2 bases at V and 2 bases at J, with 15 bases between. CDR3 length: 16 amino acids. The CDR3 region is CASSLYGGTLQETQYF. The CDR3 nucleotides read TGTGCCAGCAGCTTATATGGGGGCACACTTCAAGAGACCCAGTACTTC.

The rearrangement uses TRBV7-8 and TRBJ2-1; D remains unclear. This CDR3 spans 14 amino acids. V was pared by 7 bases and J by 5 bases, with 15 bases between. The V gene's germline CDR1 is SGHVS and CDR2 FQNEAQ. The CDR3 sequence is CASTGDPINNEQFF. Here the CDR3 DNA reads TGTGCCAGCACCGGAGACCCCATTAACAATGAGCAGTTCTTC.

The chain is built from TRBV11-1 and TRBJ2-7; D possibly matches TRBD1 or TRBD2 (5 bases each). V was pared by 5 bases and J by 1 base, with 9 bases between. The CDR3 is made up of 13 amino acids. Germline CDR1 reads SGHAT; CDR2 reads FQDESV (reference sequence). CDR3 nucleotide sequence: TGTGCCAGCAGCGGGGGTAGGTCCTACGAGCAGTACTTC. Translating it yields CASSGGRSYEQYF.

CDR3 nucleotides: TGTGCCCTCGGGGGTGGGGAGGAGACCCAGTACTTC. Amino acid sequence: CALGGGEETQYF. The genes are TRBV7-9 and TRBJ2-5; possibly TRBD2 for D (6 bases). V was shortened by 11 bases and J by 5 bases, with 15 bases between the two germline ends. This CDR3 has 12 residues. Germline CDR1 and CDR2: SEHNR and FQNEAQ (reference sequence).

The gene calls are TRBV10-3 and TRBJ2-7, with D perhaps being TRBD1 or TRBD2 (5 bases each). The CDR3 consists of 13 residues. The ends were cut back, 8 bases at V and 5 bases at J, with 16 bases in the middle. CDR1 is ENHRY and CDR2 is SYGVKD in the germline V gene. The CDR3 reads CAIGTVAENEQYF. CDR3 sequence (DNA): TGTGCCATCGGGACGGTAGCTGAAAACGAGCAGTACTTC.